This passage covers 16 T cell receptor beta chains from one sample sequenced in a study of cytomegalovirus exposure and HLA in healthy donors (dated by TCRdb to about 2017). Library method: the immunoSEQ multiplex PCR assay. A mixture of 60 forward primers for TCR Vbeta segments and 13 reverse primers for TCR Jbeta segments was used in the multiplex PCR. What TCRdb holds here is the immuneACCESS table cut down to in-frame rearrangements. Part of the clones is not present; checked against another copy, under half of the missing clones reflect an unresolved V gene, and the others are unexplained. The sample table lists about 130,000 clones, roughly 70% of them with a count of one. In total, the top ten clones hold over 2% of the sample. The sample consisted of PBMCs. Receptors originate from a woman between 40 and 50 years old in good health and CMV-seropositive.

The chain carries TRBV28 and TRBJ2-7, with 8 bases aligning to TRBD1. This CDR3 has 14 amino acids. The V gene's germline CDR1 is MDHEN and CDR2 SYDVKM. V trimming: 6 bases; J trimming: 6 bases; junction bases outside the gene matches: 10. The CDR3 sequence: CASSTPTTGGEQYF. The CDR3 region has the DNA TGTGCCAGCAGCACGCCAACTACAGGGGGCGAGCAGTACTTC.

The rearrangement uses TRBV27 and TRBJ1-3; D gene unclear. Germline lookup yields CDR1 MNHEY and CDR2 SMNVEV (reference sequence). Between the trimmed V and J ends, which lost 4 bases and 9 bases, there was a span of 10 bases. This CDR3 is 12 amino acids long. The CDR3 DNA reads TGTGCCAGCAGTTCCCAACGAGGCACCATATATTTT. It codes for CASSSQRGTIYF.

This sequence joins TRBV5-1 and TRBJ2-2; TRBD2 matches 7 bases. CDR1 and CDR2 from the germline V gene are SGHRS and YFSETQ. There are 14 residues in the CDR3. J gave up 5 bases and V 2 bases, and 3 bases lay outside the gene matches. The CDR3 loop is CASSFLAATGELFF. The CDR3 DNA is TGCGCCAGCAGCTTTCTAGCGGCAACCGGGGAGCTGTTTTTT.

This CDR3 is CASSLFGGPYEQYF. As DNA, the CDR3 is TGCGCCAGCAGCTTGTTTGGCGGCCCCTACGAGCAGTACTTC. This rearrangement joins TRBV5-1 to TRBJ2-7; D not resolved. V was clipped by 1 base and J by 2 bases, with 10 bases between them. The CDR3 totals 14 residues. The V gene's germline CDR1 is SGHRS and CDR2 YFSETQ. The entire variable domain, with the rest obtained from reference TRBV5-1 and TRBJ2-7, is as follows: KAGVTQTPRYLIKTRGQQVTLSCSPISGHRSVSWYQQTPGQGLQFLFEYFSETQRNKGNFPGRFSGRQFSNSRSEMNVSTLELGDSALYLCASSLFGGPYEQYFGPGTRLTVT.

This clone was detected only once. The chain employs TRBV4-1 and TRBJ2-1; D is uncertain. V lost 10 bases, J lost 2 bases, and 12 bases lay in between. This CDR3 region has 13 residues. Germline CDR1 is MGHRA and CDR2 is YSYEKL. The CDR3 DNA is TGCGCCACGAGCCGTATGACCTACAATGAGCAGTTCTTC. It yields the protein CATSRMTYNEQFF.

The chain uses TRBV7-2 and TRBJ1-4; D might be TRBD1 (6 bases). Trimming took off 0 bases at V and 7 bases at J, with 9 bases between the two ends. This CDR3 comprises 14 residues. The V gene's germline CDR1 is SGHTA and CDR2 FQGNSA. CDR3 region: CASSLAGGGEKLFF. DNA for the CDR3: TGTGCCAGCAGCTTAGCAGGGGGTGGTGAAAAACTGTTTTTT.

The rearrangement links TRBV5-5 to TRBJ2-7, with 7 bases matching TRBD1. Trimming took 2 bases from V and 1 from J; bases not matched to a gene: 6. Per germline, CDR1 SGHKS and CDR2 YYEKEE (reference sequence). There are 15 residues in the CDR3. The CDR3 reads CASSLERRGSYEQYF. DNA of the CDR3: TGTGCCAGCAGCTTAGAACGCAGGGGGTCCTACGAGCAGTACTTC.

The rearrangement uses TRBV5-6 and TRBJ2-4; maybe TRBD1 (5 bases). This CDR3 is built from 14 residues. CDR1 and CDR2 (germline): SGHDT, YYEEEE. The V end lost 4 bases, the J end lost 0 bases, and 8 bases lay between the germline ends. The CDR3 here is CASSPTVAKNIQYF. The CDR3 bases are TGTGCCAGCAGCCCGACAGTAGCCAAAAACATTCAGTACTTC.

The genes are TRBV5-4 and TRBJ2-7; 8 positions match TRBD2. Germline V gene data show CDR1 as SGHNT and CDR2 as YYREEE (reference sequence). The CDR3 is 14 residues long. Trimming removed 2 bases from V and 6 bases from J; junction bases left unmatched: 7. The CDR3 sequence is CASSLGAGAGEQYF. The CDR3 region has the DNA TGTGCCAGCAGCTTAGGAGCGGGAGCGGGCGAGCAGTACTTC.

This clone has a single count. The chain uses TRBV6-5 and TRBJ1-1; 7 bases align to TRBD1. Unmatched junction bases numbered 8, after V lost 6 bases and J lost 1 base. Germline CDR1 reads MNHEY; CDR2 reads SVGAGI. The CDR3 is made up of 15 amino acids. DNA of the CDR3: TGTGCCAGCAGACCCGGGACAGCTGAGAACACTGAAGCTTTCTTT. It is translated as CASRPGTAENTEAFF.

J is TRBJ2-1 and V is TRBV9, with 12 bases lining up with TRBD2. Germline CDR1 SGDLS, CDR2 YYNGEE. V lost 0 bases, J lost 5 bases, and 0 bases stayed unmatched. CDR3 size: 15 residues. The CDR3: CASSVGTSGDNEQFF. The DNA for the CDR3 is TGTGCCAGCAGCGTAGGGACTAGCGGGGACAATGAGCAGTTCTTC.

Note on this clone: Germline and junction disagree at one end, which may indicate a read error. Other DNA sequences from this sample encode an identical CDR3 as well. The genes are TRBV6-1 and TRBJ1-1, with TRBD1 matching 7 bases. This CDR3 contains 15 residues. The V gene's germline CDR1 is MNHNS and CDR2 SASEGT. The CDR3 is CASSSFQGVYTEAFF. The CDR3 DNA reads as TGTGCCAGCAGTAGTTTTCAGGGGGTGTACACTGAAGCCTTCTTT.

The chain uses TRBV27 and TRBJ1-1; perhaps TRBD1 as D (5 bases). Trimming took 6 bases from V and 7 from J, leaving 9 bases between them. Per the germline V gene, CDR1 is MNHEY and CDR2 is SMNVEV (reference sequence). The CDR3 contains 11 residues. The CDR3 here is CASRGRGEAFF. CDR3 coding DNA: TGTGCCAGCAGGGGGCGCGGTGAAGCTTTCTTT.

This CDR3 is CASSRSGTAQETQYF. The CDR3 nucleotides are TGTGCCAGCAGTCGTTCCGGGACAGCTCAAGAGACCCAGTACTTC. The rearrangement links TRBV7-2 to TRBJ2-5; 7 positions match TRBD1. V shed 6 bases, J shed 2 bases, and the junction held 9 bases outside the gene matches. The CDR3 extends over 15 amino acids. Germline V gene data show CDR1 as SGHTA and CDR2 as FQGNSA.

In this sample, this clone turned up once. CDR3 amino acids: CASSPGHLNQPQHF. The DNA of the CDR3 is TGTGCCAGCAGTCCGGGACACCTCAATCAGCCCCAGCATTTT. The gene calls are TRBV25-1 and TRBJ1-5; weak D call: TRBD1 (6 bases). The germline V gene encodes CDR1 MGHDK and CDR2 SYGVNS. The CDR3 is 14 amino acids. The germline V and J ends were trimmed by 5 bases and 3 bases, with 11 bases remaining between them.

A few counts support this clone. The chain recombines TRBV19 with TRBJ1-6; TRBD1 aligns across 9 bases. The germline gives CDR1 LNHDA, CDR2 SQIVND (reference sequence). The CDR3 runs 15 residues. V shed 4 bases, J shed 7 bases, and the junction held 5 bases outside the gene matches. For the CDR3, the DNA is TGTGCCAGTAGTACACAGGGGGCGTCGAATTCACCCCTCCACTTT. It is translated as CASSTQGASNSPLHF.